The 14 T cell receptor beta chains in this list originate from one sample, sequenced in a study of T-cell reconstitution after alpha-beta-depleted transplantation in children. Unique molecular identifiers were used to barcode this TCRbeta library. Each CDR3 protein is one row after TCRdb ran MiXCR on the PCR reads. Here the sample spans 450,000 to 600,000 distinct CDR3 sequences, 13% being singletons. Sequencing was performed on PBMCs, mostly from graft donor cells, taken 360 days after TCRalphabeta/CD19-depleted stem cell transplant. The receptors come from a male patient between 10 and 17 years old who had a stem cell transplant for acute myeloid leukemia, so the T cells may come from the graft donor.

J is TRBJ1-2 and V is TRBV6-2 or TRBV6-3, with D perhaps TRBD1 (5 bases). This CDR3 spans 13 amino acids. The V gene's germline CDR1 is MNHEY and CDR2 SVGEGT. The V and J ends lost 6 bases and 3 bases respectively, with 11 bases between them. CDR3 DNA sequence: TGTGCCAGCAGCTCAGGGTCCCACTATGGCTACACCTTC. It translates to CASSSGSHYGYTF.

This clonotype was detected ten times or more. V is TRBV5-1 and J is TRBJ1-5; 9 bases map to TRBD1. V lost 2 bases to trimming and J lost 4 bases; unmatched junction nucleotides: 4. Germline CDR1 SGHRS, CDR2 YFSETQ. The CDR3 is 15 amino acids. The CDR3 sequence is CASSLGGQGNQPQHF. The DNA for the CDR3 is TGCGCCAGCAGCTTAGGCGGACAGGGGAATCAGCCCCAGCATTTT. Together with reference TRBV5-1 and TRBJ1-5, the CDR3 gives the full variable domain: KAGVTQTPRYLIKTRGQQVTLSCSPISGHRSVSWYQQTPGQGLQFLFEYFSETQRNKGNFPGRFSGRQFSNSRSEMNVSTLELGDSALYLCASSLGGQGNQPQHFGDGTRLSIL.

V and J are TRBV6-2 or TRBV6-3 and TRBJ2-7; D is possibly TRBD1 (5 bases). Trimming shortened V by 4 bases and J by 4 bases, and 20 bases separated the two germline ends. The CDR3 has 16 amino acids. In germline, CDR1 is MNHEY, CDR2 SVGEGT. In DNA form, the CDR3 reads TGTGCCAGCAGTTCCTCCACTGGCGAAGGGGATTACGAGCAGTACTTC. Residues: CASSSSTGEGDYEQYF.

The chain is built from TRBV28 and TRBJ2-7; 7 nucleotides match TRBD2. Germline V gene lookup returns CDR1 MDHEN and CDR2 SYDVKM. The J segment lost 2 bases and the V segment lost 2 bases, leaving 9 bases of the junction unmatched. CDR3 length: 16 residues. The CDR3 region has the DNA TGTGCCAGCAGTTTAGTTTGGCGCGGGAGAACCTACGAGCAGTACTTC. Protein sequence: CASSLVWRGRTYEQYF.

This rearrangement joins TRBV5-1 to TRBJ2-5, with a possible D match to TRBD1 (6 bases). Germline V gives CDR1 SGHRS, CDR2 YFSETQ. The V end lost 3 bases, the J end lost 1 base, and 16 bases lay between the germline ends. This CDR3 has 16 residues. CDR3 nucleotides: TGCGCCAGCAGCTCACTCCGGGACAATACCCAAGAGACCCAGTACTTC. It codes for CASSSLRDNTQETQYF.

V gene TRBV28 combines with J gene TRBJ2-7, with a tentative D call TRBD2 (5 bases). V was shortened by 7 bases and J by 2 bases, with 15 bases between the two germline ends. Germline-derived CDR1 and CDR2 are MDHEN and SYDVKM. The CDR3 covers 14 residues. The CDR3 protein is CASNIEEDPYEQYF. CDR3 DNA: TGTGCCAGCAACATTGAGGAGGATCCCTACGAGCAGTACTTC.

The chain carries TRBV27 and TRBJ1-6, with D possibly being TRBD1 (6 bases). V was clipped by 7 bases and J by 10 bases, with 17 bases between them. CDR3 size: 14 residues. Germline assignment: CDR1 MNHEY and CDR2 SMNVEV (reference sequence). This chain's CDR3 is CASTTYRAESPLHF. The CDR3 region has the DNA TGTGCCAGCACCACGTACAGGGCGGAATCACCCCTCCACTTT.

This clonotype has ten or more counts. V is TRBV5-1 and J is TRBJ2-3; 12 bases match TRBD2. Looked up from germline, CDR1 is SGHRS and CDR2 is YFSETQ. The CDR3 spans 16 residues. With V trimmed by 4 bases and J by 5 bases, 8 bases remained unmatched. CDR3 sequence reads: CASSIRTSGAKDTQYF. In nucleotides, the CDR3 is TGCGCCAGCAGCATCCGGACTAGCGGGGCTAAAGATACGCAGTATTTT.

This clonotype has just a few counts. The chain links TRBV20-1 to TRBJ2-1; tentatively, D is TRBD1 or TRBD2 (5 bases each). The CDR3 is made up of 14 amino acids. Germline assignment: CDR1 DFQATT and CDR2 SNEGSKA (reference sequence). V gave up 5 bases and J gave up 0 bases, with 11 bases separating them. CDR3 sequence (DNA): TGCAGTGCTCGGTCTGGGGGCTCCTACAATGAGCAGTTCTTC. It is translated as CSARSGGSYNEQFF.

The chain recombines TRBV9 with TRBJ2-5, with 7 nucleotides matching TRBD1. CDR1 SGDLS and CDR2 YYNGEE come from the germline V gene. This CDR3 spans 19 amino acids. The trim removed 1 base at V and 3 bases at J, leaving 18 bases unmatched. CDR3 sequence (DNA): TGTGCCAGCAGCGTATTTCCCGGTTGGGACAGCTCCTTCGAAGAGACCCAGTACTTC. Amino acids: CASSVFPGWDSSFEETQYF.

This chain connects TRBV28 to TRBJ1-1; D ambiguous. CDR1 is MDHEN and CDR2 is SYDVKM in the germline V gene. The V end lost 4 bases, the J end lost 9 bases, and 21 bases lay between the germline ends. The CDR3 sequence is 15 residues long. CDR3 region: CASSSRRIGEVKAFF. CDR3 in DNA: TGTGCCAGCAGTTCCCGGAGGATCGGGGAGGTAAAAGCTTTCTTT.

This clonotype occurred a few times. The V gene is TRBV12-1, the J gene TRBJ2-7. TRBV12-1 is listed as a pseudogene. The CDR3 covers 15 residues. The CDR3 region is CASSFETGSSYEQYF. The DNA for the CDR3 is TGTGCCAGCAGCTTTGAAACAGGGAGCTCCTACGAGCAGTACTTC.

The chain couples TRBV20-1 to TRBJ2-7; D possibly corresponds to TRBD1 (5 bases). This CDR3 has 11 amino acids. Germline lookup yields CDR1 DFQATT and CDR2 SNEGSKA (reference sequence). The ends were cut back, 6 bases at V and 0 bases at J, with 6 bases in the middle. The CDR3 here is CSAGVSYEQYF. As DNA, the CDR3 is TGCAGTGCAGGGGTCTCCTACGAGCAGTACTTC.

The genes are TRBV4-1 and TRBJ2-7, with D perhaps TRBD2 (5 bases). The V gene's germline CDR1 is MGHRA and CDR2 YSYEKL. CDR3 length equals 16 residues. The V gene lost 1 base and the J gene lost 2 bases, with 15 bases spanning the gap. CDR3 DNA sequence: TGCGCCAGCAGCCAAGTTGCCCGGACTCCAACCTACGAGCAGTACTTC. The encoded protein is CASSQVARTPTYEQYF.